The 14 T cell receptor beta chains below all came from one sample that was sequenced in a study of graft-versus-host responses after intestinal transplantation. This table comes from immunoSEQ multiplex PCR, and its TCRdb copy is limited to in-frame clones, with some not included. The table shows 12,000 to 15,000 clones, with about 28% occurring only once. This specimen was alloreactive CD4+ T cells from a mixed lymphocyte reaction culture, taken before intestinal transplant. The subset: CFSE-low proliferating T cells sorted from roughly six-day pre-transplant mixed lymphocyte reaction (GvH or HvG direction). These receptors were collected from a human patient who received an intestinal transplant.

This chain links TRBV10-1 with TRBJ2-1; 7 bases are shared with TRBD2. CDR1 and CDR2 (germline): WNHNN, SYGVQD (reference sequence). This CDR3 spans 15 amino acids. V dropped 0 bases and J dropped 10; count of bases not matched to a gene: 9. The CDR3 region is CASSESSAGEWEQFF. As DNA, the CDR3 is TGCGCCAGCAGTGAGTCATCGGCGGGAGAATGGGAGCAGTTCTTC.

J is TRBJ2-6 and V is TRBV28; unclear D gene. Germline loops: CDR1 MDHEN, CDR2 SYDVKM. The CDR3 is 15 residues long. V dropped 5 bases and J dropped 2 bases, with 10 bases sitting between them. CDR3 DNA: TGTGCCAGCAGTCGTCGGTTGCCTGGGGCCAACGTCCTGACTTTC. This sequence encodes CASSRRLPGANVLTF.

This clone was seen more than once but under ten times. CDR3 protein: CASSSELDGYTF. The CDR3 region has the DNA TGTGCCAGCAGTTCCGAACTTGATGGCTACACCTTC. The chain combines TRBV7-2 with TRBJ1-2, with D hard to call. This CDR3 comprises 12 residues. Trimming left V 6 bases short and J 6 bases short, with 11 bases between. Germline V gene data show CDR1 as SGHTA and CDR2 as FQGNSA.

The chain joins TRBV7-8 to TRBJ2-2, with a weak D call TRBD2 (6 bases). V lost 7 bases to trimming and J lost 5 bases, with 14 bases between them. CDR1 and CDR2 (germline): SGHVS, FQNEAQ. This CDR3 has 14 residues. The CDR3 DNA reads as TGTGCCAGCATCCTGCGGGGACGAACCGGGGAGCTGTTTTTT. Translated, it gives CASILRGRTGELFF.

This clone was observed a handful of times. V usage is TRBV5-1 and J usage is TRBJ2-1; 8 nucleotides match TRBD2. This CDR3 has 18 residues. CDR1 is SGHRS and CDR2 is YFSETQ in the germline V gene. The V segment lost 0 bases and the J segment 1 base; nucleotides outside the gene matches: 9. CDR3 sequence (DNA): TGCGCCAGCAGCTTGGGCGCGGGAGGACCTACTTCCTACAATGAGCAGTTCTTC. It codes for CASSLGAGGPTSYNEQFF. The entire variable domain, with the rest obtained from reference TRBV5-1 and TRBJ2-1, is as follows: KAGVTQTPRYLIKTRGQQVTLSCSPISGHRSVSWYQQTPGQGLQFLFEYFSETQRNKGNFPGRFSGRQFSNSRSEMNVSTLELGDSALYLCASSLGAGGPTSYNEQFFGPGTRLTVL.

V and J are TRBV7-2 and TRBJ2-1; 10 nucleotides line up with TRBD2. The CDR3 consists of 16 residues. CDR1 SGHTA and CDR2 FQGNSA come from the germline V gene. With V trimmed by 5 bases and J by 8 bases, 12 bases remained unmatched. The chain's CDR3 is CASSDNVLAGVHEQFF. In nucleotides, the CDR3 is TGTGCCAGCAGCGATAACGTTCTAGCGGGAGTACATGAGCAGTTCTTC.

This clone was counted a few times. The chain has TRBV10-3 and TRBJ2-5; the D gene is possibly TRBD1 (5 bases). Germline CDR1 reads ENHRY; CDR2 reads SYGVKD. This CDR3 spans 17 amino acids. V shed 0 bases and J shed 2 bases, with 16 bases lying between them. The CDR3 DNA reads as TGTGCCATCAGTGAGTCTGGACAAGTAAAGGGACAAGAGACCCAGTACTTC. Protein product: CAISESGQVKGQETQYF.

The chain employs TRBV7-2 and TRBJ2-5; D might be TRBD1 or TRBD2, each matching 6 bases. V was shortened by 1 base and J by 5 bases, with 14 bases between the two germline ends. The CDR3 is 15 residues long. The germline V gene has CDR1 SGHTA and CDR2 FQGNSA. The CDR3, as DNA: TGTGCCAGCAGCTTAGGGGGGGCCAAGGGGGAGACCCAGTACTTC. Translating gives CASSLGGAKGETQYF.

This clone was observed a handful of times. This rearrangement joins TRBV6-5 to TRBJ2-7, with TRBD1 matching 10 bases. The CDR3 runs to 14 residues. Germline V lookup: CDR1 MNHEY, CDR2 SVGAGI. V was clipped by 6 bases and J by 4 bases; unmatched bases: 6. CDR3 residues: CASRGTGEGYEQYF. CDR3 DNA sequence: TGTGCCAGCAGAGGGACAGGGGAGGGTTACGAGCAGTACTTC.

The chain couples TRBV6-5 to TRBJ2-3; possible D gene TRBD2, 5 bases. CDR3 size: 14 residues. V dropped 4 bases and J dropped 3 bases, with 11 bases sitting between them. Germline values: CDR1 MNHEY, CDR2 SVGAGI. CDR3 nucleotides: TGTGCCAGCAGTTTCCTAGCTGGTACAGATACGCAGTATTTT. Amino acids: CASSFLAGTDTQYF.

This clone qualifies as medium-sized. The chain has TRBV25-1 and TRBJ1-2; D not resolved. Trimming pared 2 bases from V and 0 bases from J, leaving 13 bases between. The CDR3 consists of 16 residues. Germline V gene lookup returns CDR1 MGHDK and CDR2 SYGVNS. The CDR3 DNA reads TGTGCCAGCAGTGAAACCACCAAAGGGACTAACTATGGCTACACCTTC. This encodes CASSETTKGTNYGYTF.

The chain has TRBV11-3 and TRBJ2-7; D ambiguous. V was clipped by 3 bases and J by 3 bases, with 9 bases between them. CDR3 length equals 13 residues. Germline V gene data show CDR1 as SGHNT and CDR2 as YENEEA. The CDR3: CASSLAPGYEQYF. The CDR3, as DNA: TGTGCCAGCAGCTTGGCCCCGGGCTACGAGCAGTACTTC.

This clone is medium-sized in the sample. This sequence joins TRBV30 and TRBJ1-5; D is unresolved. V lost 4 bases, J lost 2 bases, and 9 bases lay in between. This CDR3 has 13 amino acids. From germline, CDR1 is GTSNPN and CDR2 SVGIG (reference sequence). The DNA for the CDR3 is TGTGCCTGGACAGGATCAGGCAATCAGCCCCAGCATTTT. It is translated as CAWTGSGNQPQHF.

This clone was observed a handful of times. The chain couples TRBV14 to TRBJ2-1; 11 nucleotides line up with TRBD2. The germline V gene encodes CDR1 SGHDN and CDR2 FVKESK. The CDR3 spans 17 residues. Losses at the gene ends were 1 base for V and 1 base for J; bases not matched to a gene: 3. The CDR3 loop is CASSQATSGTSYNEQFF. The CDR3 DNA reads TGTGCCAGCAGCCAAGCGACTAGCGGGACTTCCTACAATGAGCAGTTCTTC.